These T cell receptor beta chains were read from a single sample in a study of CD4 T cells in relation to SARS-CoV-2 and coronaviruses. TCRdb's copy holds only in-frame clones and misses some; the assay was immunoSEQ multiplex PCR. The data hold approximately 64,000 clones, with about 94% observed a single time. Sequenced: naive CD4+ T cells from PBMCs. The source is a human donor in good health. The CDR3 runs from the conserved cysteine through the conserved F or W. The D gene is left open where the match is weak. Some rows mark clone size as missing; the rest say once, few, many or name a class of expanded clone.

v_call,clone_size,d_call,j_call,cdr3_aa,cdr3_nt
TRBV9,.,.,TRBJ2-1,CASSTRESSYNEQFF,TGTGCCAGCAGCACCCGCGAGAGCTCCTACAATGAGCAGTTCTTC
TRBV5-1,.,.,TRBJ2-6,CASSPTAGGANVLTF,TGCGCCAGCAGCCCCACCGCGGGTGGGGCCAACGTCCTGACTTTC
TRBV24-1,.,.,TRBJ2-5,CATRQGNQETQYF,TGTGCCACCAGACAGGGCAACCAAGAGACCCAGTACTTC
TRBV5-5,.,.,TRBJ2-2,CASSLLGGVVTGELFF,TGTGCCAGCAGCCTTTTAGGGGGAGTAGTCACCGGGGAGCTGTTTTTT
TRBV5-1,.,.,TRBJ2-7,CASSLAQEQYF,TGCGCCAGCAGCTTGGCCCAAGAGCAGTACTTC
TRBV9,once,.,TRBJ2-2,CASSPRDTNTGELFF,TGTGCCAGCAGCCCCCGGGACACAAACACCGGGGAGCTGTTTTTT
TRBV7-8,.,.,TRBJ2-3,CASSSHRGADTQYF,TGTGCCAGCAGCTCCCATCGGGGAGCAGATACGCAGTATTTT
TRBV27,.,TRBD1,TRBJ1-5,CASRTGTGGYQPQHF,TGTGCCAGCAGGACCGGGACAGGGGGCTATCAGCCCCAGCATTTT
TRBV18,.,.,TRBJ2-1,CASSPVLGGNEQFF,TGTGCCAGCTCACCAGTCCTAGGAGGCAATGAGCAGTTCTTC
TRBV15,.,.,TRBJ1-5,CATSRARGPQHF,TGTGCCACCAGCAGGGCAAGGGGGCCCCAGCATTTT
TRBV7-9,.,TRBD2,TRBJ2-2,CASSLPGTSGTSNTGELFF,TGTGCCAGCAGCTTACCCGGGACTAGCGGGACATCGAACACCGGGGAGCTGTTTTTT
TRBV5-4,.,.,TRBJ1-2,CASSLNERTAFGYTF,TGTGCCAGCAGCTTGAATGAGAGGACAGCTTTTGGCTACACCTTC